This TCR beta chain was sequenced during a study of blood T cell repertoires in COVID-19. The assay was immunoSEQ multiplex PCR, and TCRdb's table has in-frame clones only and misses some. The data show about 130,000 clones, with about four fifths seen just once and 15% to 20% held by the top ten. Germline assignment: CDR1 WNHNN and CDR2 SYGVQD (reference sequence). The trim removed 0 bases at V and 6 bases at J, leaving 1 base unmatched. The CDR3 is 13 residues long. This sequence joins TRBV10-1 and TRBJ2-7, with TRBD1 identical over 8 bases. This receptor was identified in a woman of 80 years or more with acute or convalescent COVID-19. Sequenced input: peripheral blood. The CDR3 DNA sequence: TGCGCCAGCAGTGAGTCCGACAGGGGCGAGCAGTACTTC. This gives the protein CASSESDRGEQYF.